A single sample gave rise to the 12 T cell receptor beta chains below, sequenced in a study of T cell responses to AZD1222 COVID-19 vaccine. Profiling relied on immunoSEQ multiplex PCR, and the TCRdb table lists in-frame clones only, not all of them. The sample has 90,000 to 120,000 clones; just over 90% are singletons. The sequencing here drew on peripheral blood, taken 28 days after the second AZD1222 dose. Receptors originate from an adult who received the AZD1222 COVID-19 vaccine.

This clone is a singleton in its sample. The CDR3 region is CASSSVRYEQYF. CDR3 nucleotides: TGTGCCAGCAGCTCGGTACGCTACGAGCAGTACTTC. The J gene is TRBJ2-7, the V gene TRBV11-2; D uncertain. The CDR3 totals 12 residues. CDR1 is SGHAT and CDR2 is FQNNGV in the germline V gene. Between the trimmed V and J ends, which lost 4 bases and 3 bases, there was a span of 7 bases.

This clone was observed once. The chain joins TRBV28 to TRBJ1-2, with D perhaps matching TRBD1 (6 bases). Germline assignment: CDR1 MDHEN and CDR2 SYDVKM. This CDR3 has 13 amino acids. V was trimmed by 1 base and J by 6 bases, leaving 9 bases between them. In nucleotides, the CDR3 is TGTGCCAGCAGTTTATCGACAGGACATGGCTACACCTTC. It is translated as CASSLSTGHGYTF.

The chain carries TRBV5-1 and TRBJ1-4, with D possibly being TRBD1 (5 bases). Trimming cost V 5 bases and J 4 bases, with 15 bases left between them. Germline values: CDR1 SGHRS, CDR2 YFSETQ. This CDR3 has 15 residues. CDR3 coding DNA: TGCGCCAGCAGGAGCGTAGGGACCTTTAATGAAAAACTGTTTTTT. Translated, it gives CASRSVGTFNEKLFF.

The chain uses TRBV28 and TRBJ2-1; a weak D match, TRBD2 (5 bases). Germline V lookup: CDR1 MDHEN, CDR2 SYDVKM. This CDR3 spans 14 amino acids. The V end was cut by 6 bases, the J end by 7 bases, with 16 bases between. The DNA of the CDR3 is TGTGCCAGCAGCCTCACCTTCGGGATAAATGAGCAGTTCTTC. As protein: CASSLTFGINEQFF.

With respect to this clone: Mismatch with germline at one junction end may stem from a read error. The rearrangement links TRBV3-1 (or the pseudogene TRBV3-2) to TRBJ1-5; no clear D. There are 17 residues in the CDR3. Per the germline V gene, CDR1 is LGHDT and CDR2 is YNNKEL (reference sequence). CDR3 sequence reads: CASSLDTDIDAKSAPAF. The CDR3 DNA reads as TGTGCCAGCAGCCTAGACACAGACATTGACGCAAAATCAGCCCCAGCATTT.

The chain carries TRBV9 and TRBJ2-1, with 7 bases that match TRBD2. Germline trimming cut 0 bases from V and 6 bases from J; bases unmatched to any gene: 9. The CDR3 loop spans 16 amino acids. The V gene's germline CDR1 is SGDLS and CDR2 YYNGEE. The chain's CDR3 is CASSVAPAGSLNEQFF. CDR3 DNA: TGTGCCAGCAGCGTAGCCCCAGCGGGGAGCCTCAATGAGCAGTTCTTC.

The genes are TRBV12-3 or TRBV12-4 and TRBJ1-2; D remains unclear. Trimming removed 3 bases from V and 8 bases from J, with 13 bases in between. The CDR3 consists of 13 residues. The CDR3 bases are TGTGCCAGCAGTTTCCTTGGGTTTTTGGGCTACACCTTC. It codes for CASSFLGFLGYTF.

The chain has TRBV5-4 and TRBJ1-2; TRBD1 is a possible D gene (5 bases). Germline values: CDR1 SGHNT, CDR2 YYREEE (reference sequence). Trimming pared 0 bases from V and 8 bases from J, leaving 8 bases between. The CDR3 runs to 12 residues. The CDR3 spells CASSLGAGGYTF. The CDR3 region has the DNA TGTGCCAGCAGCTTGGGGGCAGGGGGCTACACCTTC.

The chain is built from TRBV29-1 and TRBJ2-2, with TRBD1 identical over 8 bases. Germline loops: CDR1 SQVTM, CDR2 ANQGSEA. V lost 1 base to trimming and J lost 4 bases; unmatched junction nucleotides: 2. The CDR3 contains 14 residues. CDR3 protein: CSVEVGQVTGELFF. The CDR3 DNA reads TGCAGCGTTGAAGTGGGACAGGTCACCGGGGAGCTGTTTTTT.

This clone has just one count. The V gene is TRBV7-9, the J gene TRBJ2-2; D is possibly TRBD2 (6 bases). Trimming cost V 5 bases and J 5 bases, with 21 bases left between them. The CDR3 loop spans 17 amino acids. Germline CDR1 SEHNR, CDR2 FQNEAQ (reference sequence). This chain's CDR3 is CASSAERRGSGTGELFF. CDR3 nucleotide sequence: TGTGCCAGCAGCGCCGAGCGGCGGGGATCGGGGACCGGGGAGCTGTTTTTT.

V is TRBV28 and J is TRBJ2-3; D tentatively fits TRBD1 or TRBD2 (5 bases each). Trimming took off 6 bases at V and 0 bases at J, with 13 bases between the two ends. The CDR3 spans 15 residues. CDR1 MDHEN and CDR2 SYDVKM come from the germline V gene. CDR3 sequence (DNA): TGTGCCAGCAGCAGGGAGCTGGGGAGCACAGATACGCAGTATTTT. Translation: CASSRELGSTDTQYF.

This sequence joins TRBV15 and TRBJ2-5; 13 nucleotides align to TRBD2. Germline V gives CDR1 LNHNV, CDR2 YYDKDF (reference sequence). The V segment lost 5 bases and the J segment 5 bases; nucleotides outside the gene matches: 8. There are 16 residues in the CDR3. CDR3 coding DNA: TGTGCCACCAGCTACGGGACTAGCGGGGTGGAGGAGACCCAGTACTTC. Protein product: CATSYGTSGVEETQYF.